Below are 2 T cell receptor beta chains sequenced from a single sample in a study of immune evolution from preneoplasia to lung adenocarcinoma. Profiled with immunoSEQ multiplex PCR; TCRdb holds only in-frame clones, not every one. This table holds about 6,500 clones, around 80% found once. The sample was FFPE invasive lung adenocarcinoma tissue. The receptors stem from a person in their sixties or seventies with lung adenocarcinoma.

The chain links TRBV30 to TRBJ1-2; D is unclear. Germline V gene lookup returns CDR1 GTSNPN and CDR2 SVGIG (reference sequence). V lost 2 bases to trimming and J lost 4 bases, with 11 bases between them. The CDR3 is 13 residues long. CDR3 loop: CAWSRAKIYGYTF. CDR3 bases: TGTGCCTGGAGTCGAGCTAAGATCTATGGCTACACCTTC.

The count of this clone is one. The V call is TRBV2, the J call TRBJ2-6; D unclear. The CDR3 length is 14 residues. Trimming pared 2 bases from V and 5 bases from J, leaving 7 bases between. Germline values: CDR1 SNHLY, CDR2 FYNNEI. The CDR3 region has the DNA TGTGCCAGCAGTGAATTGGGGAGGGCCAACGTCCTGACTTTC. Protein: CASSELGRANVLTF.